The 6 T cell receptor beta chains below all came from one sample that was sequenced in a study of cytomegalovirus exposure and HLA in healthy donors. The PCR made use of 60 Vbeta and 13 Jbeta primers. The method was immunoSEQ multiplex PCR; TCRdb's version includes in-frame clones alone and lacks a portion of them. This listing includes 50,000 or so clones. Sample: PBMCs. All receptors come from a woman aged 55 to 70 in good health and CMV-seropositive.

The chain joins TRBV27 to TRBJ1-6; D unresolved. V was trimmed by 4 bases and J by 4 bases, leaving 8 bases between them. This CDR3 spans 14 amino acids. Germline CDR1 and CDR2: MNHEY and SMNVEV (reference sequence). Here the CDR3 reads CASSSRAYNSPLHF. In DNA, the CDR3 is TGTGCCAGCAGTTCCCGAGCATATAATTCACCCCTCCACTTT.

The rearrangement joins TRBV19 to TRBJ2-1; D uncertain. Trimming left V 3 bases short and J 8 bases short, with 14 bases between. This CDR3 has 14 amino acids. Germline CDR1 is LNHDA and CDR2 is SQIVND (reference sequence). CDR3 amino acids: CASSMVALLDEQFF. CDR3 DNA: TGTGCCAGTAGTATGGTAGCTCTACTCGATGAGCAGTTCTTC.

This rearrangement joins TRBV4-3 to TRBJ1-1, with D tentatively TRBD1 (5 bases). Germline V CDR1 and CDR2: LGHNA, YSLEER. Trimming took off 1 base at V and 6 bases at J, with 12 bases between the two ends. The CDR3 extends over 14 amino acids. The CDR3 DNA sequence: TGCGCCAGCAGCCAAGCTGGGGCAGGATCTGAAGCTTTCTTT. As protein: CASSQAGAGSEAFF.

V usage is TRBV7-2 and J usage is TRBJ1-6; 8 bases match TRBD1. Germline loops: CDR1 SGHTA, CDR2 FQGNSA. The CDR3 runs to 15 residues. Trimming took 0 bases from V and 9 from J; bases not matched to a gene: 4. CDR3 nucleotide sequence: TGTGCCAGCAGCTTAGCGACAGGGGACCCTTCACCCCTCCACTTT. Translated: CASSLATGDPSPLHF.

CDR3 region: CASSTGGPVTDTQYF. Here the CDR3 DNA reads TGTGCCAGCAGCACAGGGGGCCCGGTCACAGATACGCAGTATTTT. V and J are TRBV6-1 and TRBJ2-3; 9 bases are a match to TRBD1. The CDR3 length is 15 residues. The germline CDR1 and CDR2 sequences are MNHNS and SASEGT. The ends lost 6 bases at V and 2 bases at J; junction bases unmatched: 6.

The chain employs TRBV29-1 and TRBJ1-1; D is unclear. The CDR3 length is 13 residues. Germline V gene sequence: CDR1 SQVTM, CDR2 ANQGSEA. V lost 8 bases to trimming and J lost 0 bases, with 13 bases between them. The CDR3 DNA reads as TGCAGCCTTTCAGGAACTTTGAACACTGAAGCTTTCTTT. Amino acid sequence: CSLSGTLNTEAFF.